This T cell receptor beta chain derives from a study of OX40 agonist ivuxolimab in advanced cancers. Study as a whole: The group had a mean age of 60 years, ranged from roughly 23 to 79, and was 75% to 85% male. Findings and limits, study-wide: CD4+ and CD8+ blood T cells expanded clonally by week 6 at 0.1 to 3.0 mg/kg.

In the case of this clone: Its cognate antigen is unknown.

In germline, CDR1 is SNHLY, CDR2 FYNNEI. V was cut by 3 bases and J by 6 bases, with 3 bases left in between. The CDR3 extends over 12 amino acids. Here immunoSEQ multiplex PCR was the method, and the copy in TCRdb shows in-frame clones only, minus some. The table records about 81,000 clones, more than 80% of them present only once. The sequence came from an adult with an advanced solid tumor such as melanoma, head and neck, liver or kidney cancer. This specimen consisted of CD4+ or CD8+ T cells sorted from blood, obtained in a trial of the OX40 agonist ivuxolimab. The chain recombines TRBV2 with TRBJ1-6; unclear D gene. CDR3 region: CASSDLNSPLHF. The CDR3, as DNA: TGTGCCAGCAGTGATCTTAATTCACCCCTCCACTTT.